Below, one TCR beta chain is given with its context. It lacks a known antigen. The cohort comprised 670 or so healthy bone marrow donors. At the time of sampling, all cohort members were nominally healthy, though unrecorded immune exposures were likely present. The donor tested CMV seropositive, placing the donor among the 290 or so seropositive members of the cohort. A peripheral blood sample was collected from each donor, and TCR beta sequencing was performed on peripheral blood mononuclear cells. Genomic DNA extraction from the blood cell samples was performed with the Qiagen DNeasy Blood Extraction Kit. The library was generated by the immunoSEQ multiplex PCR assay. A mixture of 60 forward primers for TCR Vbeta segments and 13 reverse primers for TCR Jbeta segments was used in the multiplex PCR. A multiplex PCR assay on genomic DNA amplified the CDR3 region of rearranged TCR beta genes. On the Illumina HiSeq System, the amplified TCR beta libraries were sequenced as 87-base-pair reads. The published analysis was carried out like this. A later analysis tallied tens of millions of unique TCR beta chains across the 660 or so repertoires, and some 12 million of those chains were shared by two or more donors. To remove PCR and sequencing errors, raw reads were error-corrected and collapsed into unique sequences using a nearest-neighbor algorithm that merged closely related sequences. CDR3 sequences were aligned to IMGT reference sequences to assign V, D and J gene segments. Each retained sequence needed at least a six-nucleotide match to both a V gene segment and a J gene segment. A rearrangement was called productive if the CDR3 had no stop codons and remained in frame with V and J, and every other rearrangement was called non-productive. Following IMGT convention, CDR3 was defined as the stretch from the second conserved V-encoded cysteine to the conserved J-encoded phenylalanine. In an earlier analysis of approximately 500 of the donors, sequences lacking an unambiguous match to a single V gene segment were excluded. An earlier analysis of some 610 of the donors called V segments functional above 56.7% productive rearrangements and segregating when the between-donor standard deviation exceeded 5%. A statistical classification framework was developed to diagnose cytomegalovirus status using the catalog of TCR beta chain sequences. V and J gene assignment, in a later analysis, came from comparing TCR nucleotide sequences with IMGT/GENE-DB human TR gene sequences. Using the TCRdist pipeline, a later analysis assigned CDR3 sequences along with most-parsimonious VDJ recombination scenarios. In a later analysis, each TCR beta chain was defined by its CDR3 amino acid sequence together with its V-gene family, and reads without a unique V-gene family were excluded. A later analysis removed 550 to 650 highly shared, low-generation-probability nucleotide sequences to deal with suspected cross-contamination and a sequencing artifact. In a later analysis, a clonal expansion index was calculated for each public chain from normalized within-repertoire ranks of inferred template counts. In a later analysis, generation probabilities were computed with a VDJ recombination model fitted to out-of-frame rearrangements, and the resulting probabilities were checked against IGoR. In a later analysis, hypergeometric tests were used to score TCR-TCR, TCR-HLA and TCR-CMV co-occurrence, with a repertoire-size bias correction applied to TCR pairs. False discovery rates were estimated in a later analysis by permuting HLA or CMV assignments 20 times. In a later analysis, co-occurring TCRs were grouped using DBSCAN, with TCRdist sequence similarity added in when clustering inside HLA-allele-positive subsets. Repertoires with fewer than 30,000 or more than 120,000 public chains, plus five repertoires with anomalous nucleotide sharing, were excluded from co-occurrence clustering. TCRdb retrieved this table from immuneACCESS and kept in-frame rearrangements only. Not all clones are present; in checked studies, unresolved V genes account for under half, and no reason is known for the remainder. V, J and clone size are taken as reported in that table, and D and trimming were inferred from the DNA itself. The sample table includes about 120,000 clones. The ten largest clones represent 1.5% to 2% of the sample.

The germline V gene (reference sequence) sets CDR1 to SEHNR and CDR2 to FQNEAQ. The germline V and J ends show losses of 0 bases and 8 bases respectively, and no gene match explains 7 bases of the junction. Including the terminal cysteine and phenylalanine, the CDR3 comprises 15 residues. Here the CDR3 DNA is all that survives: 45 bases in frame from base 1. This entry comes from a study of cytomegalovirus exposure and HLA in healthy donors (TCRdb year 2017). A note on the overall study: In an earlier analysis of 550 to 750 of the donors, 276 Gb of sequence data and approximately 100 million unique TCR beta sequences from roughly 190 million T cells were reported. In the later analysis, no new phenotypic data were used to find candidate immune exposures; instead, reliance was placed on TCR beta sequences and their occurrence across donors. On average, approximately 250,000 unique TCR beta nucleotide sequences were sequenced per donor among 398 genotyped donors of the cohort, with about 19% of those sequences being non-productive. Using immunosequencing, the study profiled T cell repertoires from 550 to 750 subjects and related those repertoires to cytomegalovirus serostatus. A later analysis re-analyzed previously published TCR beta repertoires from 660 or so donors and added high-resolution HLA genotyping to study TCR occurrence patterns. Five DR-DQ haplotypes were handled as single units for association and clustering because linkage in the cohort was strong. An early release that covered about 600 HLA-typed donors contained about 300 gigabases of sequencing data and tens of millions of unique TCR sequences. Donor age, sex, ethnicity and CMV serostatus were compiled together with the repertoire data. All discovery cohort repertoires had been generated on a single sequencing platform. In a later genetic analysis, genome-wide SNP genotypes for about three fifths of the 666 donors were used, and that subset was treated as a discovery cohort. Besides the first cohort of roughly 660 subjects, a separate validation cohort made up of some 110 different subjects was used. To predict cytomegalovirus infection status, the study brought together high-throughput TCR immunosequencing, statistical association of individual TCRs with disease status, and machine learning. Both class I and class II loci were covered by HLA typing, at four-digit resolution. Typing coverage differed by locus: A, B, C, DRB1 and DQB1 were typed in roughly 620-640 donors, DQA1 in 522, DPA1 in roughly 590, and DPB1 in just under 490. The aim of the study was to test whether cataloging public T cell receptors could identify signatures of past pathogen exposure. In an earlier analysis of around 540 of the donors, high-throughput TCR beta sequencing was used to judge whether each TCR beta V gene segment behaved as functional or pseudogenic. The genetic ancestry cluster associated with self-reported Caucasian donors included 81% of the 300 to 400 genotyped donors. Results the study describes overall, beyond this receptor: A further reported finding was that TCR beta sequences accurately predicted the HLA-A and HLA-B alleles for most subjects in the first cohort. Because counts were too low, about 18 rarely observed V segments, including chromosome 9 orphons, were excluded from the earlier analysis of some 590 of the donors. A cluster of highly shared sequence variants was judged likely to be a technical artifact of the sequencing pipeline. The classifier was reported to diagnose cytomegalovirus status with high specificity and sensitivity in both the original cohort and the validation cohort. A later analysis associated around 16,000 TCR beta sequences with specific HLA alleles at a false discovery rate of 0.05. In vitro tests confirmed that a few of the cytomegalovirus-associated TCR beta chains recognize cytomegalovirus antigens. A later analysis reported that several top co-occurrence clusters appeared linked to parvovirus B19, influenza, CMV and Epstein-Barr virus. Because some donors lacked HLA typing at each locus, the association tests relied only on the typed subset. A later genetic analysis reported fewer N-insertions in productive TCRs among donors in an Asian-associated ancestry cluster than the 666-donor mean. In the study, 164 TCR beta chains were listed as associated with cytomegalovirus. Assigning TCR associations to individual alleles was difficult when HLA alleles, especially DR and DQ, strongly co-occurred. Roughly uniform sequencing depth across donors was assumed in presence/absence analyses, although this assumption may not hold. Linkage disequilibrium might explain the correlated functional status among segregating V segments, but an unknown experimental factor could not be ruled out. Some IMGT-functional V segments, including TRBV6-2 and TRBV6-3, could not be told apart with the 87-base-pair reads, so those segments were excluded. In this cohort, only TCR beta chains were sequenced, and detectable features were limited by the absence of alpha or paired-chain data. While some public TCRs were present in many individuals, most TCR sequences turned up only very rarely across donors. A later analysis found that HLA-associated TCR beta chains were more clonally expanded and had lower generation probabilities than equally common non-associated chains. In a later genetic analysis, a missense DCLRE1C variant was associated with V-gene and J-gene trimming of TCR beta chains, and the association was replicated in an independent cohort. In a later analysis, TCR association rates were found to vary across HLA loci, with the most associated TCRs seen for DRB1 alleles and the fewest for HLA-C alleles. An earlier analysis of roughly 570 of the donors showed that most TCR beta V segments appeared in productive rearrangements either about 90% or about 30% of the time, which broadly matched IMGT annotations. It was suggested by the authors that the approach could potentially be generalized to other disease states and immunological phenotypes. For the cohort, immune exposure information was limited to CMV serostatus. A later analysis found that most CMV-associated TCR beta chains appeared HLA-restricted, with HLA associations seemingly driven largely by CMV exposure.

The rearranged chain carries TRBV7-9 and TRBJ2-1, and TRBD2 aligns with 7 junction nucleotides. This TCR came from a woman aged 40 to 50 in good health and CMV-seropositive. The sample taken for sequencing was PBMCs. The CDR3 has the sequence CASSLAVGTIHEQFF. The DNA sequence is given as TGTGCCAGCAGCTTAGCGGTAGGGACTATCCATGAGCAGTTCTTC. Reference TRBV7-9 and TRBJ2-1 genes cover what lies past the CDR3, so the full variable domain is DTGVSQNPRHKITKRGQNVTFRCDPISEHNRLYWYRQTLGQGPEFLTYFQNEAQLEKSRLLSDRFSAERPKGSFSTLEIQRTEQGDSAMYLCASSLAVGTIHEQFFGPGTRLTVL.